Sequencing of this T cell receptor (beta chain) was carried out in a study of blood T cell repertoires in COVID-19. Across the whole study: Acute-phase and convalescent COVID-19 samples originated in the United States, Italy and Spain. PBMCs, B-cell-depleted T cells, or T cells provided the cDNA or gDNA that made up the material.

In the authors' methods: How many nucleated cells were present was estimated from reference gene primer amplification. Data came from immunoSEQ multiplex PCR; TCRdb stores just in-frame clones and leaves some out. The DNA was the basis for D and trimming; V, J and clone size are from that table. In the table there are around 300,000 clones, approximately 85% of which are singletons. Trimming took 4 bases from V and 0 from J, leaving 15 bases between them. This CDR3 comprises 16 residues. Germline CDR1 reads KGHSH; CDR2 reads LQKENI. The clonotype originates from a human donor in a cohort sampled during active COVID-19. Sequenced input: peripheral blood. The rearrangement uses TRBV18 and TRBJ1-2; unclear D gene. The CDR3 spells CASSLVPAEANYGYTF. Here the CDR3 DNA reads TGTGCCAGCTCACTGGTCCCGGCCGAGGCTAACTATGGCTACACCTTC. The full variable domain, completed using reference TRBV18 and TRBJ1-2, is NAGVMQNPRHLVRRRGQEARLRCSPMKGHSHVYWYRQLPEEGLKFMVYLQKENIIDESGMPKERFSAEFPKEGPSILRIQQVVRGDSAAYFCASSLVPAEANYGYTFGSGTRLTVV.